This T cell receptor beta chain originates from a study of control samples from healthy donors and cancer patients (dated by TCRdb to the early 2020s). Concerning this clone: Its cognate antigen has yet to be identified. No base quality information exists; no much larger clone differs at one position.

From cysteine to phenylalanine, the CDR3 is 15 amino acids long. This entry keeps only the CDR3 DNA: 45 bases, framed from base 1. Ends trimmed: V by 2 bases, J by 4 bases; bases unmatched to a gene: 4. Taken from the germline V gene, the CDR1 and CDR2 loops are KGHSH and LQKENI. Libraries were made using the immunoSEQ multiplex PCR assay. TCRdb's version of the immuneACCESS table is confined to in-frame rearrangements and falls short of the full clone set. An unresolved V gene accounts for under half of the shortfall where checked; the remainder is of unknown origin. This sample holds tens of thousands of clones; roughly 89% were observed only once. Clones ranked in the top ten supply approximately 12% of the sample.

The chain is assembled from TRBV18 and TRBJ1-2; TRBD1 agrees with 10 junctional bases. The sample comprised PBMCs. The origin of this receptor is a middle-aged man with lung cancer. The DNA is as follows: TGTGCCAGCTCACCAAGTGGACAGGGGGGCTATGGCTACACCTTC. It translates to CASSPSGQGGYGYTF.